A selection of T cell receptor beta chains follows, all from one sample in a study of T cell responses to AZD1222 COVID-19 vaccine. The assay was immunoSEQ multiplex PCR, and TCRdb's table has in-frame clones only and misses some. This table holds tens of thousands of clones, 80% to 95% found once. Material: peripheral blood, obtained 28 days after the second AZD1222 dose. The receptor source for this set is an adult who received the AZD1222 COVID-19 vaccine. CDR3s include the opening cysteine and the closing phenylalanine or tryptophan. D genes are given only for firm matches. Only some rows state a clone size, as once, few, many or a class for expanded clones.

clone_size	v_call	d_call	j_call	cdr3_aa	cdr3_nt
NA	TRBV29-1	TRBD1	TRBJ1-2	CSPGGGYYGYTF	TGCAGCCCAGGGGGCGGCTACTATGGCTACACCTTC
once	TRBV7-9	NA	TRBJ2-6	CASSKEGIGANVLTF	TGTGCCAGCAGCAAGGAGGGTATTGGGGCCAACGTCCTGACTTTC
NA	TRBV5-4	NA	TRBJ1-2	CASSRRDVNYGYTF	TGTGCCAGCAGCCGACGGGACGTGAACTATGGCTACACCTTC
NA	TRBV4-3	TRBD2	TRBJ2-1	CASSQGSGGADEQFF	TGCGCCAGCAGCCAAGGGTCGGGAGGAGCGGATGAGCAGTTCTTC
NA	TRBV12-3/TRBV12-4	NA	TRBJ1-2	CASSLRAGNGYTF	TGTGCCAGCAGTTTAAGGGCAGGCAACGGCTACACCTTC
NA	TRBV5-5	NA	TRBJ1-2	CASSLARQAGYTF	TGTGCCAGCAGCTTGGCCCGCCAGGCTGGCTACACCTTC
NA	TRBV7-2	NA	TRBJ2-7	CASSLYGSKYEQYF	TGTGCCAGCAGCTTATATGGTAGCAAGTACGAGCAGTACTTC
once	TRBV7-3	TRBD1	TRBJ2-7	CASSADGTGGLGEQYF	TGTGCCAGCAGCGCCGACGGGACAGGGGGATTAGGCGAGCAGTACTTC
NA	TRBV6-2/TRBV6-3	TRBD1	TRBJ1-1	CASSVGQGRNTEAFF	TGTGCCAGCAGCGTAGGACAGGGAAGGAACACTGAAGCTTTCTTT
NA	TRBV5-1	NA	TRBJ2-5	CASSPAVGPQETQYF	TGCGCCAGCAGCCCCGCCGTCGGGCCCCAAGAGACCCAGTACTTC
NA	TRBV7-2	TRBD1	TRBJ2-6	CASSPPGQGLSGANVLTF	TGTGCCAGCAGCCCTCCGGGACAGGGGCTGTCTGGGGCCAACGTCCTGACTTTC
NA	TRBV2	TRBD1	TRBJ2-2	CASSELRGQTGELFF	TGTGCCAGCAGTGAGCTCAGGGGGCAAACCGGGGAGCTGTTTTTT
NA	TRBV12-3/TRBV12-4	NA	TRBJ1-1	CASSDMNTEAFF	TGTGCCAGCAGCGATATGAACACTGAAGCTTTCTTT
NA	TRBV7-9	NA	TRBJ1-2	CASSSPGTPPYGYTF	TGTGCCAGCAGCTCCCCCGGGACACCTCCCTATGGCTACACCTTC
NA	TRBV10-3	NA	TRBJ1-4	CAISEMDEKLFF	TGTGCCATCAGTGAGATGGATGAAAAACTGTTTTTT
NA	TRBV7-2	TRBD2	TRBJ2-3	CASSLQRRLAGSTDTQYF	TGTGCCAGCAGCTTACAAAGGCGTTTAGCGGGGTCCACAGATACGCAGTATTTT
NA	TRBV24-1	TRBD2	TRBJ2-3	CATSDFLTSGSTDTQYF	TGTGCCACCAGTGATTTCCTGACTAGCGGTAGCACAGATACGCAGTATTTT
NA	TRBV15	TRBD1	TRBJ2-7	CATSRDSGTGDYEQYF	TGTGCCACCAGCAGAGACTCCGGGACAGGGGACTACGAGCAGTACTTC
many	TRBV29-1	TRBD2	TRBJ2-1	CSVVGLADNEQFF	TGCAGCGTTGTGGGACTAGCGGACAATGAGCAGTTCTTC
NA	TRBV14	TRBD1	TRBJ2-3	CASSTRTGNTDTQYF	TGTGCCAGCAGCACCCGGACAGGGAACACAGATACGCAGTATTTT
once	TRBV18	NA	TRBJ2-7	CASSRGHNEQYF	TGTGCCAGCTCACGGGGGCACAACGAGCAGTACTTC
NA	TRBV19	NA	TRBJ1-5	CASSIDTRQPQHF	TGTGCCAGTAGTATAGACACGAGGCAGCCCCAGCATTTT
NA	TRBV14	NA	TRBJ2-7	CASSPQGYEQYF	TGTGCCAGCAGCCCACAGGGCTACGAGCAGTACTTC
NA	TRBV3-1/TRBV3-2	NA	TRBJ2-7	CASSQDWRGGLSYEQYF	TGTGCCAGCAGCCAAGATTGGAGGGGGGGACTCTCCTACGAGCAGTACTTC
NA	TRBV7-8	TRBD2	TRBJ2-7	CASSSGLADRTYEQYF	TGTGCCAGCAGCTCAGGACTAGCGGACCGAACCTACGAGCAGTACTTC
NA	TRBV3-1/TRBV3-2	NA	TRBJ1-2	CASSNLGGSGYGYTF	TGTGCCAGCAGCAACCTTGGGGGATCTGGCTATGGCTACACCTTC
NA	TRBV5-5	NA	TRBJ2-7	CASSFNPSGEQYF	TGTGCCAGCAGCTTTAATCCCTCGGGCGAGCAGTACTTC
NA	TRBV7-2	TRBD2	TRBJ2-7	CASSPRTSGRSYEQYF	TGTGCCAGCAGCCCCAGGACTAGCGGGCGATCCTACGAGCAGTACTTC
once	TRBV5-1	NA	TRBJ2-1	CASSPSRGSSYNEQFF	TGCGCCAGCAGCCCCTCGAGGGGAAGCTCCTACAATGAGCAGTTCTTC
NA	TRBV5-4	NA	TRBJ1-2	CASSLGSYYGYTF	TGTGCCAGCAGCTTGGGCAGTTACTATGGCTACACCTTC